This T cell receptor beta chain was sequenced in a study of Ad26.COV2.S vaccination and SARS-CoV-2 variants. Study background: Once, or twice with 56 days between doses, Ad26.COV2.S was given intramuscularly.

Sample treatment: roughly 20 received Ad26.COV2.S at low or high dose, single or two shots; 5 received placebo; per-sample allocation not given. Collection of the samples took place on day 63 after the first injection of vaccine or placebo. The repertoire was sequenced with immunoSEQ multiplex PCR; TCRdb's copy has only in-frame clones and lacks some. Of approximately 480,000 clones listed, roughly nine tenths are singletons. Unmatched junction bases numbered 3, after V lost 8 bases and J lost 2 bases. This CDR3 comprises 13 residues. Germline assignment: CDR1 SNHLY and CDR2 FYNNEI. This specimen was peripheral blood, taken in a trial of Ad26.COV2.S vaccine versus placebo. J is TRBJ2-7 and V is TRBV2, with TRBD2 matching over 10 bases. The TCR originated in a person between 18 and 65 years old who received the Ad26.COV2.S COVID-19 vaccine or a placebo. DNA of the CDR3: TGTGCCAGCCGGACTAGCGGAACCTACGAGCAGTACTTC. Amino acids: CASRTSGTYEQYF.